This T cell receptor (beta chain) comes out of a study of T cells in Graves' hyperthyroidism and ophthalmopathy. Amplification of TCR beta CDR3 regions was performed using RNA transcripts as template. TCR CDR3 regions were first amplified by RT-PCR with HTBI primers. TCRdb recomputed calls from the multiplex PCR reads with MiXCR, one row per CDR3 protein. The table records about 580,000 distinct CDR3 sequences, 35% to 55% of them present only once. The V end was cut by 6 bases, the J end by 3 bases, with 14 bases between. The CDR3 is made up of 14 amino acids. The germline gives CDR1 SGHTA, CDR2 FQGNSA.

V gene TRBV7-2 combines with J gene TRBJ2-5; D perhaps matches TRBD1 (6 bases). The clonotype was recovered from a woman aged 18-29 years with Graves' hyperthyroidism. Sequencing input: peripheral blood or thyroid tissue (not recorded which). CDR3 in DNA: TGTGCCAGCAGTTTGGGGGCTAAGGAAGAGACCCAGTACTTC. Its protein is CASSLGAKEETQYF. Drawing the rest from reference TRBV7-2 and TRBJ2-5, the complete variable domain is GAGVSQSPSNKVTEKGKDVELRCDPISGHTALYWYRQSLGQGLEFLIYFQGNSAPDKSGLPSDRFSAERTGGSVSTLTIQRTQQEDSAVYLCASSLGAKEETQYFGPGTRLLVL.